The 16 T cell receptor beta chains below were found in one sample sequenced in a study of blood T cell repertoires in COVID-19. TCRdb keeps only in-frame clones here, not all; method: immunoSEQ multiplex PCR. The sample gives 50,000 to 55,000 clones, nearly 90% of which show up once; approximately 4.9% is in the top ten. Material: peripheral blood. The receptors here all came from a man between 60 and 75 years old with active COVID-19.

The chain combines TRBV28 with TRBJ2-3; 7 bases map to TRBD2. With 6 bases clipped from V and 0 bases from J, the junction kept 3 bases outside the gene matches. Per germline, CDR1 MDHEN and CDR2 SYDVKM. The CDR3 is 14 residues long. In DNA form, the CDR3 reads TGTGCCAGCAGCGGACTAGTGAGCACAGATACGCAGTATTTT. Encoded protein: CASSGLVSTDTQYF.

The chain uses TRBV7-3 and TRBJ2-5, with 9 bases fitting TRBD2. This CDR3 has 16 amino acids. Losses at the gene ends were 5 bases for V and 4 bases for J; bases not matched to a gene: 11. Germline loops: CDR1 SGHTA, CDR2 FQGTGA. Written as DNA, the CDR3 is TGTGCCAGCAGCCCCGGTTACCTAGCGGGAAGAGAGACCCAGTACTTC. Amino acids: CASSPGYLAGRETQYF.

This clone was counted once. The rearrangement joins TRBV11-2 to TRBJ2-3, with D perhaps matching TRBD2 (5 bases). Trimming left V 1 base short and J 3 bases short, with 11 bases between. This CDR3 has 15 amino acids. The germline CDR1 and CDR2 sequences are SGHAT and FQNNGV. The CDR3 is CASSLGTYGTDTQYF. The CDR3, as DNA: TGTGCCAGCAGCTTAGGGACTTACGGAACAGATACGCAGTATTTT.

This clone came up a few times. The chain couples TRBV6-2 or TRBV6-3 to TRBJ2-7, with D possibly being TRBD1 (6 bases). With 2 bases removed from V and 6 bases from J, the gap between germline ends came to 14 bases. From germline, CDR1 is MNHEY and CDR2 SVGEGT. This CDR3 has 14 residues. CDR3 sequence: CASSYVQGIIEQYF. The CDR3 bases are TGTGCCAGCAGTTACGTGCAGGGGATAATCGAGCAGTACTTC.

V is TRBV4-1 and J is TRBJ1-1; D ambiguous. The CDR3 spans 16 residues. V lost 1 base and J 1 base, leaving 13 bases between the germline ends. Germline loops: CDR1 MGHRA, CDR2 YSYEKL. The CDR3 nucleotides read TGCGCCAGCAGCCAAGCAAGGACTCGGGGGAACACTGAAGCTTTCTTT. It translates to CASSQARTRGNTEAFF.

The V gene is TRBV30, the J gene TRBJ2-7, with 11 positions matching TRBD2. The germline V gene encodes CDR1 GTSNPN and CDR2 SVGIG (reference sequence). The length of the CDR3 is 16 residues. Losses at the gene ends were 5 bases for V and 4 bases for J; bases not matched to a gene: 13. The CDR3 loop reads CAWSGTSGKKRYEQYF. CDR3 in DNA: TGTGCCTGGTCCGGGACTAGCGGAAAAAAAAGGTACGAGCAGTACTTC. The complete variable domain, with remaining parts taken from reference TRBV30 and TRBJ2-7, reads SQTIHQWPATLVQPVGSPLSLECTVEGTSNPNLYWYRQAAGRGLQLLFYSVGIGQISSEVPQNLSASRPQDRQFILSSKKLLLSDSGFYLCAWSGTSGKKRYEQYFGPGTRLTVT.

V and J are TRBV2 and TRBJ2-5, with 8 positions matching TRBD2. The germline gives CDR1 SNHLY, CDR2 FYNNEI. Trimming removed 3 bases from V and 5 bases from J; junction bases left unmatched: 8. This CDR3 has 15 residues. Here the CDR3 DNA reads TGTGCCAGCAGTGAGCACTCCGGGAGGGACGAGACCCAGTACTTC. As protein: CASSEHSGRDETQYF.

In DNA form, the CDR3 reads TGTGCCAGTAGCCAATTTAAGGGACAGAACGTTAAGAAGAACACTGAAGCTTTCTTT. It encodes CASSQFKGQNVKKNTEAFF. V is TRBV19 and J is TRBJ1-1; 7 bases line up with TRBD1. V shed 6 bases and J 1 base; nucleotides not matched to a gene: 20. The CDR3 length is 19 residues. Germline CDR1 and CDR2: LNHDA and SQIVND (reference sequence).

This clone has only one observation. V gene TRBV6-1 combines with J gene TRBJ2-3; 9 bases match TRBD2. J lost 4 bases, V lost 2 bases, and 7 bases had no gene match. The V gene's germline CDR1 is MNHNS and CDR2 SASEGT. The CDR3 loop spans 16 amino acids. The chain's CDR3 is CASSENGGRAADTQYF. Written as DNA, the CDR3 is TGTGCCAGCAGTGAAAACGGCGGGAGGGCCGCAGATACGCAGTATTTT.

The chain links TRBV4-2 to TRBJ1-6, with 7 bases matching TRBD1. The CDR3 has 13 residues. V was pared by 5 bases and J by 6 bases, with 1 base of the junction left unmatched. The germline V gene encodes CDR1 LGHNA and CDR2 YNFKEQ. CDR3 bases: TGTGCCAGCAGCGGGGACAGTAATTCACCCCTCCACTTT. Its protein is CASSGDSNSPLHF.

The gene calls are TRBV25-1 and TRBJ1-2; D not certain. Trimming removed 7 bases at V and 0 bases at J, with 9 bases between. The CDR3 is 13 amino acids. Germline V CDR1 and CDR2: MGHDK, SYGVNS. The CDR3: CASIVLANYGYTF. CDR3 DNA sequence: TGTGCCAGCATAGTGTTAGCTAACTATGGCTACACCTTC.

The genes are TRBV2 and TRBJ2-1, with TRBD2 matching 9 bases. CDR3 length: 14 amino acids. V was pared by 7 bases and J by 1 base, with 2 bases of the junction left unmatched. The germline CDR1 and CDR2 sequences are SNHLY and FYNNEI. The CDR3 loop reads CASTREGSYNEQFF. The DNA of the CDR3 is TGTGCCAGCACGCGGGAGGGTTCCTACAATGAGCAGTTCTTC.

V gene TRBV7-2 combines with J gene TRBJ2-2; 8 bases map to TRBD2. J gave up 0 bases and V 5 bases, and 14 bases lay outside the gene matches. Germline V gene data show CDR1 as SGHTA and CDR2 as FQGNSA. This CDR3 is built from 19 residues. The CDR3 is CASSPEGRAGGSNTGELFF. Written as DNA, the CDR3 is TGTGCCAGCAGCCCCGAGGGTCGTGCGGGAGGATCGAACACCGGGGAGCTGTTTTTT.

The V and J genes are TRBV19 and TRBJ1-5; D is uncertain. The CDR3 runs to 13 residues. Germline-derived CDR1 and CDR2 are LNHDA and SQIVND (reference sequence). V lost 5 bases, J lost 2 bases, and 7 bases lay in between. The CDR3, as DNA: TGTGCCAGTAGTTACACAGGCAATCAGCCCCAGCATTTT. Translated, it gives CASSYTGNQPQHF.

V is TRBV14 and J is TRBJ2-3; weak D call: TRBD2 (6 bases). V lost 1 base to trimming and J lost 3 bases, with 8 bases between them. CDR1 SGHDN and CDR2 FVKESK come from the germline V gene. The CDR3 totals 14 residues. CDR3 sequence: CASSQARETDTQYF. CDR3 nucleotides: TGTGCCAGCAGCCAAGCGCGGGAAACAGATACGCAGTATTTT.

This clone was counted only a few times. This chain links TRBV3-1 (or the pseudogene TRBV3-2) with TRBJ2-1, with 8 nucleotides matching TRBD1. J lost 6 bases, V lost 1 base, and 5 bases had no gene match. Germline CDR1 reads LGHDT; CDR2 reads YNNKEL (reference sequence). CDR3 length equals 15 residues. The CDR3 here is CASSQVRDRSNEQFF. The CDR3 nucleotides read TGTGCCAGCAGCCAAGTCAGGGACAGGAGCAATGAGCAGTTCTTC.